The following is a T cell receptor beta chain sequence with its context. This entry comes from a study of blood T cell repertoires in COVID-19. Study-level background: Specimens from acute and convalescent COVID-19 originated in the United States, Italy and Spain. Sample material is recorded as cDNA or gDNA derived from T cells, B-cell-depleted T cells, or PBMCs.

The CDR3 totals 17 residues. Germline values: CDR1 MGHRA, CDR2 YSYEKL. With 4 bases removed from V and 1 base from J, the gap between germline ends came to 19 bases. Original handling: Reference gene primer amplification yielded estimated nucleated cell counts. The method was immunoSEQ multiplex PCR; TCRdb's version includes in-frame clones alone and lacks a portion of them. That table gives V, J and clone size, and the DNA gave D and trimming. The table records tens of thousands of clones, about nine tenths of them present only once. Sequencing was performed on peripheral blood. This sequence originates from a woman older than 75 with acute or convalescent COVID-19. V and J are TRBV4-1 and TRBJ2-5; maybe TRBD1 (6 bases). DNA of the CDR3: TGCGCCAGCAGCCTCCCCCCGACAGGAAGAAGCCAAGAGACCCAGTACTTC. It codes for CASSLPPTGRSQETQYF.